The 21 T cell receptor beta chains below come from one sample, sequenced in a study of T cell responses to AZD1222 COVID-19 vaccine. Profiling relied on immunoSEQ multiplex PCR, and the TCRdb table lists in-frame clones only, not all of them. Of 100,000 to 150,000 clones listed, about nine tenths were seen once; the top ten hold less than 9%. The input for sequencing was peripheral blood, taken on day 0 of AZD1222 vaccination. The receptors were sampled from an adult in good health.

This chain joins TRBV28 and TRBJ2-2; possibly TRBD1 for D (6 bases). The CDR3 spans 14 residues. Looked up from germline, CDR1 is MDHEN and CDR2 is SYDVKM. V gave up 6 bases and J gave up 1 base, with 9 bases separating them. The CDR3 DNA is TGTGCCAGCAGACCGGGACAGAACACCGGGGAGCTGTTTTTT. It translates to CASRPGQNTGELFF. The full variable domain, rest sourced from reference TRBV28 and TRBJ2-2, is DVKVTQSSRYLVKRTGEKVFLECVQDMDHENMFWYRQDPGLGLRLIYFSYDVKMKEKGDIPEGYSVSREKKERFSLILESASTNQTSMYLCASRPGQNTGELFFGEGSRLTVL.

The chain is built from TRBV7-9 and TRBJ1-4; no firm D call. The CDR3 totals 14 residues. Trimming shortened V by 5 bases and J by 1 base, and 8 bases separated the two germline ends. Germline CDR1 is SEHNR and CDR2 is FQNEAQ (reference sequence). The CDR3 coding sequence is TGTGCCAGCAGCCTCAGATTAACTAATGAAAAACTGTTTTTT. Encoded protein: CASSLRLTNEKLFF.

About this clone: In the same sample, other DNA sequences code for this CDR3. V gene TRBV9 combines with J gene TRBJ2-1, with 10 bases aligning to TRBD2. From germline, CDR1 is SGDLS and CDR2 YYNGEE. This CDR3 comprises 15 residues. J lost 9 bases, V lost 4 bases, and 10 bases had no gene match. CDR3 nucleotides: TGTGCCAGCAGCCCCCCCGCTAGCGGGGGTCTTGAGCAGTTCTTC. The encoded protein is CASSPPASGGLEQFF.

Concerning this clone itself: This sample also contains other DNA sequences that code for the same CDR3. The chain joins TRBV9 to TRBJ1-1; D uncertain. The V end was cut by 0 bases, the J end by 1 base, with 4 bases between. This CDR3 spans 13 amino acids. Germline CDR1 is SGDLS and CDR2 is YYNGEE. As DNA, the CDR3 is TGTGCCAGCAGCGTAGGTTCGAACACTGAAGCTTTCTTT. This translates into CASSVGSNTEAFF.

This chain links TRBV27 with TRBJ1-4, with D perhaps matching TRBD1 (5 bases). Germline CDR1 MNHEY, CDR2 SMNVEV (reference sequence). V was cut by 2 bases and J by 7 bases, with 11 bases left in between. The CDR3 contains 14 residues. Here the CDR3 reads CASSLRGLGEKLFF. Written as DNA, the CDR3 is TGTGCCAGCAGTTTAAGGGGTCTGGGTGAAAAACTGTTTTTT. Based on the CDR3 plus reference TRBV27 and TRBJ1-4, the full variable domain is EAQVTQNPRYLITVTGKKLTVTCSQNMNHEYMSWYRQDPGLGLRQIYYSMNVEVTDKGDVPEGYKVSRKEKRNFPLILESPSPNQTSLYFCASSLRGLGEKLFFGSGTQLSVL.

The chain is built from TRBV7-8 and TRBJ1-6, with a possible D match to TRBD1 (5 bases). The V and J ends lost 2 bases and 11 bases respectively, with 13 bases between them. Germline V CDR1 and CDR2: SGHVS, FQNEAQ. The CDR3 has 14 residues. CDR3 amino acids: CASSLQGMAAPLHF. In DNA form, the CDR3 reads TGTGCCAGCAGCTTACAGGGTATGGCTGCACCCCTCCACTTT. The full variable domain, rest sourced from reference TRBV7-8 and TRBJ1-6, is GAGVSQSPRYKVAKRGQDVALRCDPISGHVSLFWYQQALGQGPEFLTYFQNEAQLDKSGLPSDRFFAERPEGSVSTLKIQRTQQEDSAVYLCASSLQGMAAPLHFGNGTRLTVT.

The sample holds one count of this clone. This rearrangement joins TRBV6-1 to TRBJ2-3; unclear D gene. The CDR3 spans 12 residues. Deletions cut 3 bases from V and 4 bases from J, with 5 bases between. Germline lookup yields CDR1 MNHNS and CDR2 SASEGT. This CDR3 is CASSDPPDTQYF. Here the CDR3 DNA reads TGTGCCAGCAGTGATCCCCCAGATACGCAGTATTTT.

This chain joins TRBV19 and TRBJ2-3; D is unclear. Germline V gene data show CDR1 as LNHDA and CDR2 as SQIVND (reference sequence). This CDR3 comprises 14 residues. The V end was cut by 2 bases, the J end by 6 bases, with 12 bases between. The DNA of the CDR3 is TGTGCCAGTAGTATAAGGGTGGCCGGGGATACGCAGTATTTT. This codes for CASSIRVAGDTQYF.

This sequence joins TRBV7-8 and TRBJ2-5, with 13 bases fitting TRBD2. The V and J ends lost 3 bases and 4 bases, in that order; junction bases with no gene match: 8. This CDR3 is built from 17 residues. The germline V gene has CDR1 SGHVS and CDR2 FQNEAQ. In nucleotides, the CDR3 is TGTGCCAGCAGCTTTGGACTAGCGGGGGTTCCGGGAGAGACCCAGTACTTC. This gives the protein CASSFGLAGVPGETQYF.

This clone is labeled as medium-sized. The rearrangement uses TRBV4-3 and TRBJ2-6; D is unresolved. Trimming cost V 0 bases and J 0 bases, with 6 bases left between them. Germline V gene data show CDR1 as LGHNA and CDR2 as YSLEER. The CDR3 runs to 16 residues. In DNA, the CDR3 is TGCGCCAGCAGCCAAGATATCAGCTCTGGGGCCAACGTCCTGACTTTC. It specifies CASSQDISSGANVLTF.

The chain uses TRBV6-5 and TRBJ1-1, with TRBD1 matching over 12 bases. The junction had 7 bases not matched to a gene; V was cut back by 4 bases and J by 10 bases. Per the germline V gene, CDR1 is MNHEY and CDR2 is SVGAGI. This CDR3 spans 14 amino acids. The DNA for the CDR3 is TGTGCCAGCAGTTCCGGGACAGGGGGCGTAGTAGCTTTCTTT. Translating it yields CASSSGTGGVVAFF.

The rearrangement joins TRBV5-1 to TRBJ2-3; no definite D call. The germline V gene has CDR1 SGHRS and CDR2 YFSETQ. The CDR3 is 15 residues long. The V gene lost 4 bases and the J gene lost 2 bases, with 14 bases spanning the gap. CDR3 DNA sequence: TGCGCCAGCAGCCCGACCTTAAGGGACACAGATACGCAGTATTTT. It translates to CASSPTLRDTDTQYF.

This chain joins TRBV9 and TRBJ2-7, with D perhaps being TRBD1 or TRBD2 (5 bases each). With 0 bases removed from V and 2 bases from J, the gap between germline ends came to 9 bases. CDR1 SGDLS and CDR2 YYNGEE come from the germline V gene. The CDR3 loop spans 14 amino acids. CDR3 region: CASSVGDGAYEQYF. In DNA form, the CDR3 reads TGTGCCAGCAGCGTAGGGGACGGGGCCTACGAGCAGTACTTC. Looking up the rest from reference TRBV9 and TRBJ2-7 gives the full variable domain: DSGVTQTPKHLITATGQRVTLRCSPRSGDLSVYWYQQSLDQGLQFLIQYYNGEERAKGNILERFSAQQFPDLHSELNLSSLELGDSALYFCASSVGDGAYEQYFGPGTRLTVT.

This chain links TRBV12-3 or TRBV12-4 with TRBJ1-2, with D perhaps TRBD1 (5 bases). With 1 base removed from V and 8 bases from J, the gap between germline ends came to 8 bases. The CDR3 has 12 amino acids. CDR3 nucleotide sequence: TGTGCCAGCAGTTTAGGGGGGGAAGGCTACACCTTC. Translated, it gives CASSLGGEGYTF.

This clone was observed a few times. V usage is TRBV4-1 and J usage is TRBJ1-1, with no clear D. Between the trimmed V and J ends, which lost 5 bases and 7 bases, there was a span of 8 bases. This CDR3 contains 11 residues. Germline V CDR1 and CDR2: MGHRA, YSYEKL. In DNA, the CDR3 is TGCGCCAGCAGCGAGTCTCATGAAGCTTTCTTT. This encodes CASSESHEAFF.

This sequence joins TRBV7-2 and TRBJ2-2, with a tentative D call TRBD1 (6 bases). The germline V and J ends were trimmed by 5 bases and 5 bases, with 18 bases remaining between them. Germline assignment: CDR1 SGHTA and CDR2 FQGNSA. The CDR3 is 16 residues long. CDR3 sequence reads: CASSPPQGQITGELFF. Written as DNA, the CDR3 is TGTGCCAGCAGCCCCCCACAGGGCCAAATTACCGGGGAGCTGTTTTTT.

V and J are TRBV5-6 and TRBJ2-3; D is ambiguous. V was cut by 4 bases and J by 3 bases, with 15 bases left in between. Germline CDR1 and CDR2: SGHDT and YYEEEE. The CDR3 covers 15 residues. The CDR3 bases are TGTGCCAGCAGCCCGTCCGGGCCTACGACAGATACGCAGTATTTT. It translates to CASSPSGPTTDTQYF.

The genes are TRBV30 and TRBJ1-6; TRBD1 agrees at 9 bases. Germline V gene lookup returns CDR1 GTSNPN and CDR2 SVGIG (reference sequence). The CDR3 totals 14 residues. V trimming: 4 bases; J trimming: 10 bases; junction bases outside the gene matches: 8. CDR3 in amino acids: CAWIPTGGGSPLHF. As DNA, the CDR3 is TGTGCCTGGATCCCTACAGGGGGCGGCTCACCCCTCCACTTT.

The CDR3 nucleotides are TGTGCCAGCAGCCCTTTGGGGACATCACGAAGGCAGTACTTC. It encodes CASSPLGTSRRQYF. The genes are TRBV7-9 and TRBJ2-7, with D possibly being TRBD1 (6 bases). V lost 5 bases, J lost 9 bases, and 20 bases lay in between. Germline V CDR1 and CDR2: SEHNR, FQNEAQ (reference sequence). The length of the CDR3 is 14 residues.

This chain links TRBV28 with TRBJ1-2, with a tentative D call TRBD1 (5 bases). The CDR3 has 17 amino acids. The ends were cut back, 2 bases at V and 8 bases at J, with 24 bases in the middle. CDR1 and CDR2 from the germline V gene are MDHEN and SYDVKM. The CDR3 loop is CASSLTLGTFTAQGYTF. The CDR3 nucleotides read TGTGCCAGCAGTTTAACCCTTGGGACTTTCACGGCCCAAGGCTACACCTTC.

This chain connects TRBV12-3 or TRBV12-4 to TRBJ1-1; unclear D gene. CDR3 size: 13 residues. Trimming removed 2 bases at V and 1 base at J, with 5 bases between. CDR3 sequence reads: CASSLRGNTEAFF. DNA for the CDR3: TGTGCCAGCAGTTTAAGAGGGAACACTGAAGCTTTCTTT.